This T cell receptor (beta chain) emerged from a study of identical twins. Study-wide findings and caveats: Researchers caution that invariant MAIT and iNKT cells could partly confound zero-insertion analyses.

In this sample, this clonotype turned up many times. Its specificity is not known. cDNA carried unique molecular identifiers, and a universal primer site was added by template switching. Each CDR3 protein is one row after TCRdb ran MiXCR on the 5' RACE reads. The sample holds a few hundred thousand distinct CDR3 sequences, 9% to 10% seen once. Every sampled donor was Caucasian and healthy. The CDR3 is made up of 15 amino acids. The germline V gene has CDR1 SEHNR and CDR2 FQNEAQ (reference sequence). Deletions cut 1 base from V and 1 base from J, with 11 bases between. These data also featured in a second study, about yellow fever vaccine responses in identical twins. Per that study: Twins' vaccine T cell responses were reported to seem partly convergent and partly personalized.

The genes are TRBV7-9 and TRBJ2-7; TRBD2 might be the D (5 bases). Sequenced input: PBMCs. This clonotype was sampled from a woman younger than 35 in good health. DNA for the CDR3: TGTGCCAGCAGCTTAGTTGGCGGGTCGTCCTACGAGCAGTACTTC. Amino acids: CASSLVGGSSYEQYF.